These 31 T cell receptor beta chains originate from one sample sequenced in a study of cytomegalovirus exposure and HLA in healthy donors. The primer mix had 60 Vbeta and 13 Jbeta primers. Some clones are missing from TCRdb's copy, which holds only in-frame ones; the method was immunoSEQ multiplex PCR. The sample contains about 180,000 clones, about three quarters of which appear only once. The sample taken for sequencing was PBMCs. All receptors derive from a man aged 35 to 55 in good health and CMV-seropositive.

The chain combines TRBV18 with TRBJ2-6; D is unclear. Germline CDR1 and CDR2: KGHSH and LQKENI. This CDR3 region has 11 residues. The V end was cut by 3 bases, the J end by 11 bases, with 5 bases between. The CDR3 DNA is TGTGCCAGCTCACCCCGTGACGTCCTGACTTTC. It is translated as CASSPRDVLTF.

The chain recombines TRBV23-1 with TRBJ2-1; 7 nucleotides align to TRBD2. TRBV23-1 is an open reading frame, and its role is uncertain. J was trimmed by 6 bases and V by 3 bases; bases with no gene match: 8. The CDR3 is 15 residues long. The CDR3 loop reads CASSQGEGRSNEQFF. Written as DNA, the CDR3 is TGCGCCAGCAGTCAGGGGGAGGGACGAAGCAATGAGCAGTTCTTC.

This chain joins TRBV7-8 and TRBJ2-1; 10 positions match TRBD2. V shed 4 bases, J shed 7 bases, and the junction held 7 bases outside the gene matches. Germline CDR1 is SGHVS and CDR2 is FQNEAQ. The CDR3 contains 15 residues. CDR3 region: CASSSLAGGANEQFF. The CDR3 region has the DNA TGTGCCAGCAGCTCATTAGCGGGAGGCGCGAATGAGCAGTTCTTC.

Remarks on this clone: The junction and the germline gene differ at one end; a read error may be behind it. The chain couples TRBV11-2 to TRBJ2-6, with a tentative D call TRBD1 (5 bases). The CDR3 has 15 residues. Germline values: CDR1 SGHAT, CDR2 FQNNGV. The CDR3 spells CASSPLEPGANGLTF. The CDR3 DNA reads TGTGCCAGCAGCCCTCTGGAGCCTGGGGCCAACGGCCTGACTTTC.

The chain carries TRBV28 and TRBJ2-2; 10 nucleotides line up with TRBD1. Germline lookup yields CDR1 MDHEN and CDR2 SYDVKM. This CDR3 has 14 residues. V shed 7 bases and J 5 bases; nucleotides not matched to a gene: 4. Here the CDR3 DNA reads TGTGCCAGCAAGTCGGGACAGGGGACCGGGGAGCTGTTTTTT. Translated: CASKSGQGTGELFF.

As DNA, the CDR3 is TGTGCCAGCAGCTTCTCTAGCGCGCTTCAATACGAGCAGTACTTC. Translating gives CASSFSSALQYEQYF. V is TRBV7-2 and J is TRBJ2-7, with TRBD2 as a possible D gene (6 bases). This CDR3 contains 15 residues. Germline loops: CDR1 SGHTA, CDR2 FQGNSA. The germline V and J ends were trimmed by 3 bases and 4 bases, with 16 bases remaining between them.

V is TRBV9 and J is TRBJ2-5; maybe TRBD2 (6 bases). The CDR3 length is 14 residues. V shed 2 bases and J shed 1 base, with 9 bases lying between them. Germline-derived CDR1 and CDR2 are SGDLS and YYNGEE. CDR3 residues: CASSVTGSQETQYF. Here the CDR3 DNA reads TGTGCCAGCAGCGTCACCGGGAGCCAAGAGACCCAGTACTTC.

The chain carries TRBV14 and TRBJ2-5; D unclear. The V end lost 1 base, the J end lost 1 base, and 4 bases lay between the germline ends. The CDR3 loop spans 13 amino acids. Germline values: CDR1 SGHDN, CDR2 FVKESK. CDR3 residues: CASSQVFQETQYF. CDR3 DNA sequence: TGTGCCAGCAGCCAAGTCTTCCAAGAGACCCAGTACTTC.

As regards this clone: The sample carries other DNA sequences with the same CDR3. This chain links TRBV5-1 with TRBJ2-7; TRBD1 matches at 10 bases. CDR1 is SGHRS, CDR2 YFSETQ, per germline. This CDR3 has 14 amino acids. The V gene end was trimmed by 4 bases and the J gene end by 1 base; junction bases not matched to a gene: 2. CDR3: CASSRTGGSYEQYF. The CDR3 DNA is TGCGCCAGCAGCAGGACAGGGGGTTCCTACGAGCAGTACTTC. Complete variable domain (other parts from reference TRBV5-1 and TRBJ2-7): KAGVTQTPRYLIKTRGQQVTLSCSPISGHRSVSWYQQTPGQGLQFLFEYFSETQRNKGNFPGRFSGRQFSNSRSEMNVSTLELGDSALYLCASSRTGGSYEQYFGPGTRLTVT.

This clone was counted once. The CDR3: CASGTNRGDQETQYF. The CDR3 nucleotides read TGTGCTAGTGGTACTAACCGCGGAGACCAAGAGACCCAGTACTTC. The chain is built from TRBV12-5 and TRBJ2-5, with no clear D. The CDR3 is 15 residues long. CDR1 LGHNT and CDR2 FRNRAP come from the germline V gene. Trimming took off 5 bases at V and 0 bases at J, with 13 bases between the two ends.

The rearrangement links TRBV19 to TRBJ2-1; 10 bases line up with TRBD1. V was clipped by 6 bases and J by 4 bases; unmatched bases: 9. The CDR3 has 16 amino acids. Germline values: CDR1 LNHDA, CDR2 SQIVND (reference sequence). The CDR3 here is CASSRRRDRGYNEQFF. CDR3 nucleotides: TGTGCCAGTAGCCGAAGAAGGGACAGGGGATACAATGAGCAGTTCTTC. Using reference TRBV19 and TRBJ2-1 for the parts outside the CDR3, the full variable domain is DGGITQSPKYLFRKEGQNVTLSCEQNLNHDAMYWYRQDPGQGLRLIYYSQIVNDFQKGDIAEGYSVSREKKESFPLTVTSAQKNPTAFYLCASSRRRDRGYNEQFFGPGTRLTVL.

The rearrangement joins TRBV11-2 to TRBJ2-7, with 7 positions matching TRBD2. Germline values: CDR1 SGHAT, CDR2 FQNNGV. CDR3 length: 18 residues. The J segment lost 1 base and the V segment lost 0 bases, leaving 12 bases of the junction unmatched. The CDR3 here is CASSLEGFPAGRSYEQYF. For the CDR3, the DNA is TGTGCCAGCAGCTTAGAAGGGTTTCCAGCGGGACGATCCTACGAGCAGTACTTC.

The chain links TRBV29-1 to TRBJ1-2, with D hard to call. The V end was cut by 3 bases, the J end by 2 bases, with 16 bases between. This CDR3 has 15 amino acids. CDR1 and CDR2 from the germline V gene are SQVTM and ANQGSEA. The DNA for the CDR3 is TGCAGCGTTGACGAATCAACTCATCCGAACTATGGCTACACCTTC. It specifies CSVDESTHPNYGYTF.

The V call is TRBV28, the J call TRBJ1-1, with a possible D match to TRBD1 (5 bases). The CDR3 is made up of 14 amino acids. CDR1 MDHEN and CDR2 SYDVKM come from the germline V gene. V was shortened by 4 bases and J by 0 bases, with 9 bases between the two germline ends. The CDR3 bases are TGTGCCAGCAGTTCCCGGGGGGTGAACACTGAAGCTTTCTTT. It encodes CASSSRGVNTEAFF.

The chain combines TRBV5-1 with TRBJ1-3; 8 bases align to TRBD1. The CDR3 spans 16 residues. Per germline, CDR1 SGHRS and CDR2 YFSETQ. V lost 0 bases and J lost 4; bases outside the gene matches: 6. Here the CDR3 DNA reads TGCGCCAGCAGCTTGGCCCCAGGGGGCGAAGGAAACACCATATATTTT. This codes for CASSLAPGGEGNTIYF.

This chain connects TRBV19 to TRBJ2-1; 7 nucleotides line up with TRBD2. This CDR3 has 14 amino acids. Trimming cost V 4 bases and J 7 bases; bases outside gene matches: 7. Germline assignment: CDR1 LNHDA and CDR2 SQIVND (reference sequence). CDR3 sequence: CASSTGLVRNEQFF. CDR3 DNA: TGTGCCAGTAGTACAGGACTAGTGCGGAATGAGCAGTTCTTC. The full variable domain, rest sourced from reference TRBV19 and TRBJ2-1, is DGGITQSPKYLFRKEGQNVTLSCEQNLNHDAMYWYRQDPGQGLRLIYYSQIVNDFQKGDIAEGYSVSREKKESFPLTVTSAQKNPTAFYLCASSTGLVRNEQFFGPGTRLTVL.

This clone was found a few times. The chain has TRBV7-9 and TRBJ1-1, with TRBD1 matching over 7 bases. Losses at the gene ends were 5 bases for V and 0 bases for J; bases not matched to a gene: 6. The CDR3 runs 15 residues. Germline V CDR1 and CDR2: SEHNR, FQNEAQ (reference sequence). CDR3 amino acids: CASSPQDRMNTEAFF. CDR3 coding DNA: TGTGCCAGCAGCCCTCAGGACAGGATGAACACTGAAGCTTTCTTT.

This clone was seen a few times. V gene TRBV6-5 combines with J gene TRBJ1-3; no firm D call. Trimming left V 2 bases short and J 0 bases short, with 8 bases between. The length of the CDR3 is 15 residues. Germline V CDR1 and CDR2: MNHEY, SVGAGI. The CDR3 protein is CASSYEGGSGNTIYF. Here the CDR3 DNA reads TGTGCCAGCAGTTACGAGGGAGGCTCTGGAAACACCATATATTTT.

The chain carries TRBV15 and TRBJ1-5; D might be TRBD1 (6 bases). Germline lookup yields CDR1 LNHNV and CDR2 YYDKDF (reference sequence). The CDR3 sequence is 15 residues long. Trimming removed 0 bases at V and 5 bases at J, with 11 bases between. CDR3 DNA sequence: TGTGCCACCAGCAGAGATAGACAGGTTTATCAGCCCCAGCATTTT. This codes for CATSRDRQVYQPQHF. Full variable domain (outside the CDR3, taken from reference TRBV15 and TRBJ1-5): DAMVIQNPRYQVTQFGKPVTLSCSQTLNHNVMYWYQQKSSQAPKLLFHYYDKDFNNEADTPDNFQSRRPNTSFCFLDIRSPGLGDTAMYLCATSRDRQVYQPQHFGDGTRLSIL.

The DNA of the CDR3 is TGTGCCAGCAGTTCCCTAGGGACTAGCGGCTACAATGAGCAGTTCTTC. Its protein product is CASSSLGTSGYNEQFF. This chain uses TRBV27 with TRBJ2-1; 11 bases match TRBD2. Trimming removed 4 bases from V and 3 bases from J; junction bases left unmatched: 5. Germline CDR1 reads MNHEY; CDR2 reads SMNVEV (reference sequence). The length of the CDR3 is 16 residues.

This clone was detected only a few times. The chain is built from TRBV11-2 and TRBJ2-7, with no clear D. The CDR3 length is 15 residues. The V gene lost 5 bases and the J gene lost 0 bases, with 14 bases spanning the gap. Germline V gives CDR1 SGHAT, CDR2 FQNNGV. CDR3: CASSLRRPSSYEQYF. CDR3 in DNA: TGTGCCAGCAGCCTTCGTCGCCCTAGCTCCTACGAGCAGTACTTC.

The chain uses TRBV28 and TRBJ2-5; TRBD1 is a possible D gene (7 bases). The CDR3 totals 15 residues. Trimming took 6 bases from V and 5 from J, leaving 19 bases between them. CDR1 and CDR2 (germline): MDHEN, SYDVKM. The CDR3 DNA reads TGTGCCAGCAGCCCTAGGAGGGGGCAGGTGGAGACCCAGTACTTC. Translation: CASSPRRGQVETQYF.

V and J are TRBV6-1 and TRBJ1-1; D possibly corresponds to TRBD1 (5 bases). V lost 2 bases and J 1 base, leaving 8 bases between the germline ends. Germline V lookup: CDR1 MNHNS, CDR2 SASEGT. This CDR3 comprises 14 residues. The CDR3 sequence is CASSEKQGNTEAFF. CDR3 DNA sequence: TGTGCCAGCAGTGAAAAGCAGGGGAACACTGAAGCTTTCTTT.

This chain links TRBV27 with TRBJ2-1, with 9 positions matching TRBD1. The germline V gene encodes CDR1 MNHEY and CDR2 SMNVEV (reference sequence). J gave up 2 bases and V 2 bases, and 4 bases lay outside the gene matches. The CDR3 is made up of 16 amino acids. The CDR3 loop is CASSLRGTGTYNEQFF. CDR3 in DNA: TGTGCCAGCAGTTTACGGGGGACAGGGACCTACAATGAGCAGTTCTTC.

DNA for the CDR3: TGTGCCAGCAGCTCCCCATCAGGGTATCCCAATCAGCCCCAGCATTTT. Translated, it gives CASSSPSGYPNQPQHF. The rearrangement joins TRBV11-2 to TRBJ1-5, with a tentative D call TRBD1 (5 bases). The CDR3 has 16 amino acids. CDR1 is SGHAT and CDR2 is FQNNGV in the germline V gene. The V gene lost 4 bases and the J gene lost 3 bases, with 16 bases spanning the gap.

This rearrangement joins TRBV4-1 to TRBJ1-3, with D perhaps TRBD1 (5 bases). The CDR3 extends over 16 amino acids. V dropped 0 bases and J dropped 1 base, with 10 bases sitting between them. Germline-derived CDR1 and CDR2 are MGHRA and YSYEKL. CDR3 DNA sequence: TGCGCCAGCAGCCAAGATCTCAGGGCTTCTGGAAACACCATATATTTT. This gives the protein CASSQDLRASGNTIYF.

The rearrangement uses TRBV9 and TRBJ2-5; 11 bases align to TRBD1. Germline V gene sequence: CDR1 SGDLS, CDR2 YYNGEE. The trim removed 0 bases at V and 1 base at J, leaving 2 bases unmatched. The CDR3 totals 16 residues. The CDR3: CASSVAGQGGQETQYF. The CDR3 coding sequence is TGTGCCAGCAGCGTAGCGGGACAGGGGGGCCAAGAGACCCAGTACTTC.

This clone has only a few counts. The rearrangement joins TRBV28 to TRBJ2-3; maybe TRBD2 (6 bases). V was trimmed by 4 bases and J by 0 bases, leaving 11 bases between them. The CDR3 extends over 15 amino acids. Germline V gene lookup returns CDR1 MDHEN and CDR2 SYDVKM. CDR3 DNA sequence: TGTGCCAGCAGTTCTCCGGGACTGAGCACAGATACGCAGTATTTT. It is translated as CASSSPGLSTDTQYF.

This sequence joins TRBV7-9 and TRBJ2-1, with a possible D match to TRBD2 (6 bases). Germline V gene sequence: CDR1 SEHNR, CDR2 FQNEAQ (reference sequence). V lost 7 bases to trimming and J lost 5 bases, with 15 bases between them. This CDR3 is 14 amino acids long. The CDR3 sequence: CASIFAGNHNEQFF. Written as DNA, the CDR3 is TGTGCCAGCATTTTTGCGGGAAATCACAATGAGCAGTTCTTC.

V is TRBV6-5 and J is TRBJ2-7; 12 nucleotides agree with TRBD2. This CDR3 spans 15 amino acids. Looked up from germline, CDR1 is MNHEY and CDR2 is SVGAGI. The J segment lost 6 bases and the V segment lost 5 bases, leaving 8 bases of the junction unmatched. DNA of the CDR3: TGTGCCAGCAGTCCTACTAGCGGGAGGAGGAGCGAGCAGTACTTC. Translation: CASSPTSGRRSEQYF.

The V gene is TRBV5-6, the J gene TRBJ2-1, with 8 bases that match TRBD2. The CDR3 loop spans 16 amino acids. Germline values: CDR1 SGHDT, CDR2 YYEEEE. The J segment lost 7 bases and the V segment lost 0 bases, leaving 9 bases of the junction unmatched. CDR3 in DNA: TGTGCCAGCAGCTTGGTAACGGGAGGGTGGGGAAATGAGCAGTTCTTC. Residues: CASSLVTGGWGNEQFF.